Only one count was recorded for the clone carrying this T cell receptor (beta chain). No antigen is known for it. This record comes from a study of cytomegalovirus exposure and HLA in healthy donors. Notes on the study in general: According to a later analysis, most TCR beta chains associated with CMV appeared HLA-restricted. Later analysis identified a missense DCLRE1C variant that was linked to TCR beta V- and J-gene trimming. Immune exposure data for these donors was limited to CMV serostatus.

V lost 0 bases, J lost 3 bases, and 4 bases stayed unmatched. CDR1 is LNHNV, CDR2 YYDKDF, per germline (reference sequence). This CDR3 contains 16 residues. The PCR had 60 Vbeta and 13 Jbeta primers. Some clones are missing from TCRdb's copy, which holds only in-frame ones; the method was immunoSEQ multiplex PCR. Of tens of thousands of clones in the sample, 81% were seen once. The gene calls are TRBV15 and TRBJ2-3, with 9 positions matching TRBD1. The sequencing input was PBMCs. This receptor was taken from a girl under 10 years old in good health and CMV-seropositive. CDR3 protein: CATSREPGQGTDTQYF. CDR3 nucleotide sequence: TGTGCCACCAGCAGAGAGCCGGGACAGGGAACAGATACGCAGTATTTT.